The 8 T cell receptor beta chains reported below all come from one sample, sequenced in a study of blood T cell repertoires in COVID-19. This table comes from immunoSEQ multiplex PCR, and its TCRdb copy is limited to in-frame clones, with some not included. The profile covers 88,000 or so clones, with roughly three quarters appearing a single time and approximately 24% taken by the ten largest. Sequenced: peripheral blood. The receptors were gathered from a human donor in a cohort sampled during active COVID-19.

The V gene is TRBV30, the J gene TRBJ1-6, with 10 nucleotides matching TRBD1. The V gene's germline CDR1 is GTSNPN and CDR2 SVGIG (reference sequence). This CDR3 contains 15 residues. J was trimmed by 5 bases and V by 3 bases; bases with no gene match: 4. CDR3 residues: CAWSLGQGDNSPLHF. CDR3 DNA sequence: TGTGCCTGGAGCCTCGGACAGGGGGATAATTCACCCCTCCACTTT.

The V gene is TRBV12-3 or TRBV12-4, the J gene TRBJ1-5; unclear D gene. V was cut by 4 bases and J by 5 bases, with 9 bases left in between. The CDR3 loop spans 13 amino acids. CDR3 sequence reads: CASSSNRYQPQHF. The DNA of the CDR3 is TGTGCCAGCAGTTCTAACAGATATCAGCCCCAGCATTTT.

The CDR3 spells CASGSPSGSTYNEQFF. DNA for the CDR3: TGTGCTAGTGGTTCGCCTAGCGGATCGACCTACAATGAGCAGTTCTTC. The chain joins TRBV12-5 to TRBJ2-1; TRBD2 matches 7 bases. The ends lost 4 bases at V and 2 bases at J; junction bases unmatched: 8. Germline V gene sequence: CDR1 LGHNT, CDR2 FRNRAP. The CDR3 has 16 residues.

This chain connects TRBV6-5 to TRBJ1-1; D unclear. V shed 7 bases and J shed 0 bases, with 15 bases lying between them. Per germline, CDR1 MNHEY and CDR2 SVGAGI. This CDR3 is built from 15 residues. The CDR3 DNA follows: TGTGCCAGCATAGACCACAGCAAGATGAACACTGAAGCTTTCTTT. This codes for CASIDHSKMNTEAFF.

V and J are TRBV10-3 and TRBJ2-2, with 11 bases fitting TRBD2. This CDR3 spans 16 amino acids. Germline values: CDR1 ENHRY, CDR2 SYGVKD. V was pared by 10 bases and J by 3 bases, with 10 bases of the junction left unmatched. CDR3 protein: CATLTLAGGYTGELFF. CDR3 sequence (DNA): TGTGCCACCCTGACTCTAGCGGGAGGATACACCGGGGAGCTGTTTTTT.

This clone was counted between two and nine times. The V gene is TRBV18, the J gene TRBJ2-7; 12 nucleotides match TRBD1. This CDR3 has 17 residues. Germline CDR1 KGHSH, CDR2 LQKENI. After removal of 6 bases from V and 7 bases from J, the junction contained 16 bases not matched to a gene. The CDR3 sequence: CASSLQGPGQGAGEQYF. DNA for the CDR3: TGTGCCAGCTCGCTCCAGGGTCCGGGACAGGGGGCTGGTGAGCAGTACTTC.

Notes on this clone: One end of the junction fails to match germline, which may point to a read error. The CDR3 reads CASSLDPTTEKLFF. The CDR3 bases are TGTGCCAGCAGCTTAGATCCTACTACTGAAAAACTGTTTTTT. The J gene is TRBJ1-4, the V gene TRBV7-9; D is unresolved. The length of the CDR3 is 14 residues. Germline V gene lookup returns CDR1 SEHNR and CDR2 FQNEAQ (reference sequence). Full variable domain (missing parts from reference TRBV7-9 and TRBJ1-4): DTGVSQNPRHKITKRGQNVTFRCDPISEHNRLYWYRQTLGQGPEFLTYFQNEAQLEKSRLLSDRFSAERPKGSFSTLEIQRTEQGDSAMYLCASSLDPTTEKLFFGSGTQLSVL.

The CDR3 sequence: CASSLGEAYEQYF. The CDR3 DNA is TGTGCCAGCAGCTTGGGGGAGGCCTACGAGCAGTACTTC. The chain joins TRBV7-9 to TRBJ2-7; possible D gene TRBD2, 6 bases. Trimming pared 3 bases from V and 2 bases from J, leaving 8 bases between. This CDR3 is built from 13 residues. Germline V lookup: CDR1 SEHNR, CDR2 FQNEAQ (reference sequence).